The clone carrying this TCR beta chain was seen repeatedly, ten times or more. Its antigen remains unidentified. Germline values: CDR1 SEHNR, CDR2 FQNEAQ (reference sequence). The CDR3 is 15 amino acids. V dropped 3 bases and J dropped 5 bases, with 13 bases sitting between them. The data originate from a study of T cells in Graves' hyperthyroidism and ophthalmopathy. Study-level results: Blood also held most thyroid clonotypes expanded beyond 0.001.

Authors of the study amplified TCR beta CDR3 regions from RNA transcripts. In the first-round RT-PCR of the TCR CDR3, the HTBI primer set was used. TCRdb recomputed calls from the multiplex PCR reads with MiXCR, one row per CDR3 protein. The sample carries about 400,000 distinct CDR3 sequences, about an eighth recorded once. Sequenced: blood. This chain links TRBV7-9 with TRBJ2-2, with D possibly being TRBD2 (6 bases). The sequence was obtained from a woman aged 18-30 years with Graves' hyperthyroidism. This CDR3 is CASSFVSGGTGELFF. Here the CDR3 DNA reads TGTGCCAGCAGCTTCGTTAGCGGCGGAACCGGGGAGCTGTTTTTT.